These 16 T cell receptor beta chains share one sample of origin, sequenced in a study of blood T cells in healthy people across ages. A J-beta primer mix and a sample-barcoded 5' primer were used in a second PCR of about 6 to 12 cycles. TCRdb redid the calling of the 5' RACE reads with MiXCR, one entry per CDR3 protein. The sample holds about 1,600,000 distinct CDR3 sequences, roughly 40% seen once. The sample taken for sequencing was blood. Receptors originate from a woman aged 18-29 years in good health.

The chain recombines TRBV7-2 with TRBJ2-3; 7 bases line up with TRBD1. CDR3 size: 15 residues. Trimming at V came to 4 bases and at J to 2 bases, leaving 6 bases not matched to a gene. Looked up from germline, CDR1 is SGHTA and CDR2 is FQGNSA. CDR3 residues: CASSSNGQATDTQYF. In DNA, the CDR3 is TGTGCCAGCAGCTCGAACGGACAGGCCACAGATACGCAGTATTTT.

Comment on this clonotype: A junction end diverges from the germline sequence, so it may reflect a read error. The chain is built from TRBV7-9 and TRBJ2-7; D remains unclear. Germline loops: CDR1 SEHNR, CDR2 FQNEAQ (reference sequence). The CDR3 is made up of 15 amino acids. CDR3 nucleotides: TGTGCCAGCAGCCCCCGGGTGTTCTCCTCCTCCGAGCAGTACTTC. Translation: CASSPRVFSSSEQYF.

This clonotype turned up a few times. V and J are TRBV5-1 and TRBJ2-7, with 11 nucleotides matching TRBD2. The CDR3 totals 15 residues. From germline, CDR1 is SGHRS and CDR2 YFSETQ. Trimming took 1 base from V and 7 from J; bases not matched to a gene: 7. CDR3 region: CASSLTSGSGNEQYF. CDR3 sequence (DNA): TGCGCCAGCAGCTTGACTAGCGGGAGTGGTAATGAGCAGTACTTC. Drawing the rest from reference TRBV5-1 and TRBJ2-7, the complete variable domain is KAGVTQTPRYLIKTRGQQVTLSCSPISGHRSVSWYQQTPGQGLQFLFEYFSETQRNKGNFPGRFSGRQFSNSRSEMNVSTLELGDSALYLCASSLTSGSGNEQYFGPGTRLTVT.

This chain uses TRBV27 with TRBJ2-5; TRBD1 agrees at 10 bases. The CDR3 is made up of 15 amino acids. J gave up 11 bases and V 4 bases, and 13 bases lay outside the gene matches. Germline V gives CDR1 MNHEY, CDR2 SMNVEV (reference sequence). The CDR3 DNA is TGTGCCAGCAGTTCATGGGGGACAGGGGTACGGGAGCAGTACTTC. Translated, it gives CASSSWGTGVREQYF.

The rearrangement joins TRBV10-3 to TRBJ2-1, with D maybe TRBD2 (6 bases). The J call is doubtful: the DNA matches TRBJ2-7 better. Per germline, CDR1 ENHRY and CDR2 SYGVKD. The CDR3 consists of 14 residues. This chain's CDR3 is CAISESALRDEQYF. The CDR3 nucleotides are TGTGCCATCAGTGAGTCGGCTCTGCGGGATGAGCAGTACTTC.

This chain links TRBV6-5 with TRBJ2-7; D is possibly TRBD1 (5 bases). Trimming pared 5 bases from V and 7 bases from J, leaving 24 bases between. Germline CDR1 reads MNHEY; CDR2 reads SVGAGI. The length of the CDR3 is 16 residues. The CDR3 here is CASSPPGRDLSNEQYF. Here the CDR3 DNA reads TGTGCCAGCAGTCCCCCGGGCAGGGATTTATCCAATGAGCAGTACTTC.

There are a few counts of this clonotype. The CDR3 is CASSPIPSSQGLFVFF. The CDR3 region has the DNA TGTGCCAGCAGTCCCATTCCTAGTAGTCAGGGCCTTTTTGTGTTTTTT. The chain carries TRBV12-3 or TRBV12-4 and TRBJ1-4, with D possibly matching TRBD1 (5 bases). Between the trimmed V and J ends, which lost 5 bases and 15 bases, there was a span of 28 bases. The CDR3 extends over 16 amino acids.

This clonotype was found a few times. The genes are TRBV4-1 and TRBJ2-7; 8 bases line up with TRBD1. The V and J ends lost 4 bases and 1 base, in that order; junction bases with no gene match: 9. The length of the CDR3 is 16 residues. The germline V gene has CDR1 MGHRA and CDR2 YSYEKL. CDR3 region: CASSLYPRDRSYEQYF. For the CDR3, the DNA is TGCGCCAGCAGCCTCTACCCCCGGGACAGGTCCTACGAGCAGTACTTC.

The CDR3 sequence: CASSEIQGANYGYTF. The CDR3 coding sequence is TGTGCCAGCAGTGAAATTCAGGGGGCAAACTATGGCTACACCTTC. The chain employs TRBV12-3 or TRBV12-4 and TRBJ1-2, with 8 nucleotides matching TRBD1. V gave up 5 bases and J gave up 2 bases; unmatched junction bases: 7. The CDR3 is made up of 15 amino acids.

In nucleotides, the CDR3 is TGCAGTGCTAGAGATCCTAGCGGGGGAGGTCATACGCAGTATTTT. It translates to CSARDPSGGGHTQYF. This sequence joins TRBV20-1 and TRBJ2-3; 10 nucleotides align to TRBD2. V dropped 0 bases and J dropped 7; count of bases not matched to a gene: 7. There are 15 residues in the CDR3. The germline CDR1 and CDR2 sequences are DFQATT and SNEGSKA (reference sequence).

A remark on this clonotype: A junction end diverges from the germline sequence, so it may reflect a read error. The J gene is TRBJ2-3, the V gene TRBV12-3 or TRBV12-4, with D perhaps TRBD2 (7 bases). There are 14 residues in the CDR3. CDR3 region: CASRRGASTDAQYF. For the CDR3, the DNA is TGTGCCAGCAGACGGGGGGCTAGCACAGATGCGCAGTATTTT.

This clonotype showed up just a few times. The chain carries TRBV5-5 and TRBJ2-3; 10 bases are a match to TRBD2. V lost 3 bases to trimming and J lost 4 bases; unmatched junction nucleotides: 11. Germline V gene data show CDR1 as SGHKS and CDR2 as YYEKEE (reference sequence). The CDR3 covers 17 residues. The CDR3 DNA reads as TGTGCCAGCAGCTGGGGGCCTAGCGGGGGAGGAGCAGATACGCAGTATTTT. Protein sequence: CASSWGPSGGGADTQYF.

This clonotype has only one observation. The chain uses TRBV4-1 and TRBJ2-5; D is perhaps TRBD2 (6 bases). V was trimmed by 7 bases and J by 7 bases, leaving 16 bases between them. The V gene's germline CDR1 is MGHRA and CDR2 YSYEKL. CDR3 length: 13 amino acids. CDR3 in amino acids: CASIGSGSGTQYF. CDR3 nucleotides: TGCGCCAGCATAGGCAGCGGGTCAGGGACCCAGTACTTC.

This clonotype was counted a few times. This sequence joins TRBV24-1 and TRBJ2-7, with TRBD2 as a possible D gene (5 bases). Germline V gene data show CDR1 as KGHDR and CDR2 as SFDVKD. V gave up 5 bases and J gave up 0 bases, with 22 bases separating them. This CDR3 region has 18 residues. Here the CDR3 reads CATSVVGERAPYSYEQYF. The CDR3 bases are TGTGCCACCAGTGTGGTTGGGGAGAGAGCCCCCTACTCCTACGAGCAGTACTTC.

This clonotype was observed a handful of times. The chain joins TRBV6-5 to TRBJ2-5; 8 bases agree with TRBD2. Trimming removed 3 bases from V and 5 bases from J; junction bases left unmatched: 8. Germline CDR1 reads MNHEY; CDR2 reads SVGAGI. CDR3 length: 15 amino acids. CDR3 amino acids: CASSYSGTSRETQYF. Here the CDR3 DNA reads TGTGCCAGCAGTTATTCCGGGACTAGTAGGGAGACCCAGTACTTC.

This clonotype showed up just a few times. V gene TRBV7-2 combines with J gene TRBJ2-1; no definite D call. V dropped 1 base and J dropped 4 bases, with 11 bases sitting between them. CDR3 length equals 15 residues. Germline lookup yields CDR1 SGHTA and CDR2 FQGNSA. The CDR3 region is CASSLEAALYNEQFF. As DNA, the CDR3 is TGTGCCAGCAGCTTAGAAGCTGCGCTTTACAATGAGCAGTTCTTC. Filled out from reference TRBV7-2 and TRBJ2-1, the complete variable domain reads GAGVSQSPSNKVTEKGKDVELRCDPISGHTALYWYRQSLGQGLEFLIYFQGNSAPDKSGLPSDRFSAERTGGSVSTLTIQRTQQEDSAVYLCASSLEAALYNEQFFGPGTRLTVL.